The entry below describes one T cell receptor beta chain. The antigen remains undetermined. After CD4 positive bead selection, the CD4-negative fraction gave CD8 T cells. The beta constant-region primer was an equimolar mix of two oligonucleotides covering TRBC1 and TRBC2. Nested alpha and beta constant-region primers with the SP2 primer drove four PCR rounds on ligated cDNA. TCRdb passed the UMI-ligation and nested PCR reads through MiXCR, listing each CDR3 protein once. The data hold more than 100,000 distinct CDR3 sequences, with around a third observed a single time. The CDR3 length is 15 residues. Germline V gene lookup returns CDR1 SEHNR and CDR2 FQNEAQ (reference sequence). V lost 4 bases to trimming and J lost 0 bases, with 9 bases between them. The data were obtained in a study of naive and memory T cell subsets. The study, taken as a whole, reports: TCR abundance followed a power law differing between naive and memory subsets.

Sequencing was performed on central memory CD4+ T cells from blood. This clonotype was sampled from a human donor in good health. The V gene is TRBV7-9, the J gene TRBJ2-2; weak D call: TRBD2 (6 bases). CDR3 sequence reads: CASSSRLANTGELFF. The CDR3 DNA follows: TGTGCCAGCAGCTCGAGACTAGCGAACACCGGGGAGCTGTTTTTT.